Listed below are T cell receptor beta chains from one sample, sequenced in a study of blood T cell repertoires in COVID-19. The data were produced by immunoSEQ multiplex PCR, yet TCRdb's version contains in-frame clones alone and is incomplete. The sample lists some 26,000 clones, around 88% occurring once. Material for sequencing was peripheral blood. These receptors were taken from a human donor in a cohort sampled during active COVID-19. CDR3s include the opening cysteine and the closing phenylalanine or tryptophan. The D gene is left open where the match is weak. The listing skips clone size in some rows; elsewhere it reads once, few, many or a size class.

CASSLEGAGKMNTEAFF TGCGCCAGCAGCTTGGAGGGGGCAGGGAAAATGAACACTGAAGCTTTCTTT TRBJ1-1 TRBD1 - TRBV5-1
CASSLDGATYGYTF TGCGCCAGCAGCTTGGACGGAGCTACCTATGGCTACACCTTC TRBJ1-2 - once TRBV5-1
CASRWSGANVLTF TGTGCCAGCAGGTGGAGCGGGGCCAACGTCCTGACTTTC TRBJ2-6 - - TRBV6-6
CASSQEGGTSGRFYNEQFF TGTGCCAGCAGCCAAGAGGGGGGGACTAGCGGGAGATTCTACAATGAGCAGTTCTTC TRBJ2-1 TRBD2 - TRBV3-1/TRBV3-2
CASSPWTSGEQETQYF TGTGCCAGCAGCCCTTGGACTAGCGGGGAACAAGAGACCCAGTACTTC TRBJ2-5 TRBD2 - TRBV7-2
CASSLGSGGFSYEQYF TGTGCCAGCAGCTTGGGTAGCGGGGGGTTCTCCTACGAGCAGTACTTC TRBJ2-7 TRBD2 - TRBV5-4
CASSEAVIVGQGAGEKLFF TGTGCCAGCAGTGAAGCGGTTATAGTCGGACAGGGGGCTGGTGAAAAACTGTTTTTT TRBJ1-4 TRBD1 - TRBV6-1
CASRTGVLNPQHF TGTGCCAGCAGAACAGGGGTCCTCAACCCCCAGCATTTT TRBJ1-5 TRBD1 - TRBV12-3/TRBV12-4
CASSQEGGNSYNEQFF TGCGCCAGCAGCCAAGAAGGGGGAAACTCCTACAATGAGCAGTTCTTC TRBJ2-1 - - TRBV4-1
CASSEFPPGLGSHEQYF TGCGCCAGCAGTGAGTTCCCTCCGGGACTTGGGAGCCACGAGCAGTACTTC TRBJ2-7 - - TRBV10-1
CASSERRGATGNTIYF TGTGCCAGCAGTGAAAGGAGGGGAGCCACTGGAAACACCATATATTTT TRBJ1-3 - - TRBV2
CASTGERSTDTQYF TGTGCCAGCACCGGGGAGCGATCCACAGATACGCAGTATTTT TRBJ2-3 - few TRBV7-9
CASSVTSVLSYNEQFF TGTGCCAGCAGTGTCACTAGCGTCCTCTCCTACAATGAGCAGTTCTTC TRBJ2-1 TRBD2 - TRBV28
CASSLSYYNEQFF TGTGCCAGCAGCTTGTCCTACTACAATGAGCAGTTCTTC TRBJ2-1 - - TRBV5-4
CASSLTSRETQYF TGTGCCAGCAGCCTCACTAGCAGGGAGACCCAGTACTTC TRBJ2-5 - - TRBV5-4
CASSLPQGGGITDTQYF TGTGCCAGCAGCCTTCCCCAGGGTGGTGGGATCACAGATACGCAGTATTTT TRBJ2-3 - - TRBV3-1/TRBV3-2
CASSVAGLAADYEQYF TGTGCCAGCAGCGTAGCGGGACTAGCGGCTGATTACGAGCAGTACTTC TRBJ2-7 TRBD2 once TRBV9
CASSQTSGDNRYEQYF TGCGCCAGCAGCCAGACTAGTGGCGACAATCGGTACGAGCAGTACTTC TRBJ2-7 - - TRBV4-1
CASSLNRDRYTGELFF TGTGCCAGCAGCTTGAACCGGGACAGATACACCGGGGAGCTGTTTTTT TRBJ2-2 TRBD1 few TRBV5-4
CASSLNSFTEAFF TGTGCCAGCAGCTTAAACTCCTTTACTGAAGCTTTCTTT TRBJ1-1 - once TRBV7-3
CASSAGQGLYEQYF TGTGCCAGCAGCGCGGGACAGGGACTCTACGAGCAGTACTTC TRBJ2-7 TRBD1 - TRBV6-5
CSASRSGTGKEQYF TGCAGTGCTAGTCGCTCGGGGACAGGGAAAGAGCAGTACTTC TRBJ2-7 TRBD1 - TRBV20-1